This T cell receptor beta chain originates from a study of tissue T cells after allogeneic stem cell transplantation. With 2 bases removed from V and 0 bases from J, the gap between germline ends came to 7 bases. CDR1 and CDR2 from the germline V gene are MNHNS and SASEGT. The CDR3 has 15 amino acids. Whole-study findings and limits: Limitations included a small, clinically heterogeneous cohort and limited sampling depth. TCR repertoires tracked anatomic similarity, regardless of disease or transplant status.

Sequenced by immunoSEQ multiplex PCR; TCRdb stores in-frame clones only, minus some. The data contain some 11,000 clones, around three quarters of them singletons. There are a few counts of this clone. The antigen remains unidentified. The genes are TRBV6-1 and TRBJ2-2; D gene ambiguous. The sample in question was tissue from the right colon, obtained at autopsy. This sequence originates from a woman aged 18-55 years with breast cancer. The CDR3 loop is CASSESFPNTGELFF. Here the CDR3 DNA reads TGTGCCAGCAGTGAAAGTTTCCCGAACACCGGGGAGCTGTTTTTT.